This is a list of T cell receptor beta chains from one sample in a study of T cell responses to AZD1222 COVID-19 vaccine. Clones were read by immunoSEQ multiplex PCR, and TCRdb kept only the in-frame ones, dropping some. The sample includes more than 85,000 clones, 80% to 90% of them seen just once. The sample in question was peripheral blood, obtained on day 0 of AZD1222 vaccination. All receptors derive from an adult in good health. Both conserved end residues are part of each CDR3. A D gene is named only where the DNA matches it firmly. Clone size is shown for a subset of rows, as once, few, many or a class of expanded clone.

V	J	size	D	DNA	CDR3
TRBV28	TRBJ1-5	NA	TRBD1	TGTGCCAGCATCACTTCAGGGGGCTATCAGCCCCAGCATTTT	CASITSGGYQPQHF
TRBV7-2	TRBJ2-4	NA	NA	TGTGCCAGCAGCCGGGGCTACCTCGAAAACATTCAGTACTTC	CASSRGYLENIQYF
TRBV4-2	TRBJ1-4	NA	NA	TGTGCCAGCAGCCCCGGGGATCCAACTAATGAAAAACTGTTTTTT	CASSPGDPTNEKLFF
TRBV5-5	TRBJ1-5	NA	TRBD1	TGTGCCAGCAGCTTGGCCACGACAGGGGGGAACCAGCATTTT	CASSLATTGGNQHF
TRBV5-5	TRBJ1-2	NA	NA	TGTGCCAGCAGCTTTACCACTAACTATGGCTACACCTTC	CASSFTTNYGYTF
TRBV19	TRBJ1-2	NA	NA	TGTGCCAGTAGTACATCTAGACCGGGACCTAACTATGGCTACACCTTC	CASSTSRPGPNYGYTF
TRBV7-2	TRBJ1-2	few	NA	TGTGCCAGCAATCTATTGGTTCAGGGATGGGGCTACACCTTC	CASNLLVQGWGYTF
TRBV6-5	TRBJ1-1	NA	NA	TGTGCCAGCAGTAAAAAGTCGGGAGCTGAAGCTTTCTTT	CASSKKSGAEAFF
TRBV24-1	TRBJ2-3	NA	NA	TGTGCCACCAGTGATTGGGGAGGGGGATTGGGGGATACGCAGTATTTT	CATSDWGGGLGDTQYF
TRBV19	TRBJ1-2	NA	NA	TGTGCCAGTAGTGGGGCAGGGGACTATGGCTACACCTTC	CASSGAGDYGYTF
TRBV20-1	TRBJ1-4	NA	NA	TGCAGTGCCGGGGACGGCGAAAAACTGTTTTTT	CSAGDGEKLFF
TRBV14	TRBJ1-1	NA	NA	TGTGCCAGCAGCCATAAGTTGCGGGTCACTGAAGCTTTCTTT	CASSHKLRVTEAFF
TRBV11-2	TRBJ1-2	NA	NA	TGTGCCAGCAGCCCCGGGACCGCCAACTATGGCTACACCTTC	CASSPGTANYGYTF
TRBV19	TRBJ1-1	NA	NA	TGTGCCACGCAGACCAGGGGACTGAACACTGAAGCTTTCTTT	CATQTRGLNTEAFF